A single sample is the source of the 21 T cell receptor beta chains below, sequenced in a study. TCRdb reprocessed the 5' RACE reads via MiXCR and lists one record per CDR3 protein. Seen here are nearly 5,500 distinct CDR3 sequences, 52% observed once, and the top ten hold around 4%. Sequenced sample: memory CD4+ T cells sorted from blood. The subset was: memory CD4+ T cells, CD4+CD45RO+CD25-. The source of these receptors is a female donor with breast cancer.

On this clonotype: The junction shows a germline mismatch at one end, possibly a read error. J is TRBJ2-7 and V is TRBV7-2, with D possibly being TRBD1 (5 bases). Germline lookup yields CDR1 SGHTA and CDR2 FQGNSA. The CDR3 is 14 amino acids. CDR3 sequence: CASSPLDGAYEQYF. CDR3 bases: TGCGCCAGCAGCCCGCTCGATGGGGCTTACGAGCAGTACTTC.

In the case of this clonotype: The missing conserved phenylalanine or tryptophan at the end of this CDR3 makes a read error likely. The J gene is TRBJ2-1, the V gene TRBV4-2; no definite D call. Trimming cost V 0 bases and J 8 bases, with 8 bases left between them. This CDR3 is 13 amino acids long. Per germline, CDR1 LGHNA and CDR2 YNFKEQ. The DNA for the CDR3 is TGTGCCAGCAGCCAAGAAAGTGTTGATGAGCAGTTCCTC. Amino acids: CASSQESVDEQFL.

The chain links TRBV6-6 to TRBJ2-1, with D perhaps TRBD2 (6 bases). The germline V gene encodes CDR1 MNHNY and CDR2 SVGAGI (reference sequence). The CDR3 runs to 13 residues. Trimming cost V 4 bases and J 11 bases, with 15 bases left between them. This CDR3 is CASSFPPSAQQFF. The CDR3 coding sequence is TGTGCCAGCAGTTTCCCGCCTAGCGCCCAGCAGTTCTTC.

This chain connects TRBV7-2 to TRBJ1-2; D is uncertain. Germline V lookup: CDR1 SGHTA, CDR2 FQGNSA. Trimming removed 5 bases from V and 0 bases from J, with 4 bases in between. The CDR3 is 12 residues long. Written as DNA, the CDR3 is TGTGCCAGCAGCAGAACTAACTATGGCTACACCTTC. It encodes CASSRTNYGYTF.

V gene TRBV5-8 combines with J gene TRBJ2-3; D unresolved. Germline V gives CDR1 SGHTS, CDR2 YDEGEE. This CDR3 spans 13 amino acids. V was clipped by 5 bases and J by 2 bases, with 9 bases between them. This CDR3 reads CASSQYITDTQYF. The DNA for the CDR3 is TGTGCCAGCAGTCAATACATCACAGATACGCAGTATTTT. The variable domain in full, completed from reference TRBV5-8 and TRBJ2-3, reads EAGVTQSPTHLIKTRGQQATLRCSPISGHTSVYWYQQALGLGLQFLLWYDEGEERNRGNFPPRFSGRQFPNYSSELNVNALELEDSALYLCASSQYITDTQYFGPGTRLTVL.

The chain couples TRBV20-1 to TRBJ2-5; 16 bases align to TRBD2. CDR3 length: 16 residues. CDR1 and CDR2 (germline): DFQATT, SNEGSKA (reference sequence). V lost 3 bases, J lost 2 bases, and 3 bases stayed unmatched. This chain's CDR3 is CSASGTSGGVQETQYF. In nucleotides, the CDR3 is TGCAGTGCTAGTGGGACTAGCGGGGGGGTTCAAGAGACCCAGTACTTC.

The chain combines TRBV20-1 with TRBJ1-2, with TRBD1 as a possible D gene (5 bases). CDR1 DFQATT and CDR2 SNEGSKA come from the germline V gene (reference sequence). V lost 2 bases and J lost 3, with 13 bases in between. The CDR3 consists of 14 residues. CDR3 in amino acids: CSARSTGAYYGYTF. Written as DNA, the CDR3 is TGCAGTGCTAGAAGTACAGGAGCCTACTATGGCTACACCTTC.

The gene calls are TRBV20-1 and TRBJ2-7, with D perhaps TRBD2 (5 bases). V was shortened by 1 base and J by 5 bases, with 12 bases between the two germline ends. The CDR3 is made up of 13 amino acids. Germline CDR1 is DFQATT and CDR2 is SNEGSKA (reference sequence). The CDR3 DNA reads TGCAGTGCTAGAGGGGAGTACGGGGACGAGCAGTACTTC. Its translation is CSARGEYGDEQYF.

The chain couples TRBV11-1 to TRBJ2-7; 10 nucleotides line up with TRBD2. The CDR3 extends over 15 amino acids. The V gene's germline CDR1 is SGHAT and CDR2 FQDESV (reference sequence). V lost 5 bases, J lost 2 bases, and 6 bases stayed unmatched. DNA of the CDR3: TGTGCCAGCAGCACCGGGACTAGCGACACCTACGAGCAGTACTTC. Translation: CASSTGTSDTYEQYF.

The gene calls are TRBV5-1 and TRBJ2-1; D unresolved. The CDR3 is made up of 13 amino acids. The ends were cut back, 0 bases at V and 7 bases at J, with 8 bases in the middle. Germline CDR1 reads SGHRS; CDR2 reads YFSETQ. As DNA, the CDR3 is TGCGCCAGCAGCTTGGCTCGGTTAAATGAGCAGTTCTTC. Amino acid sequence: CASSLARLNEQFF.

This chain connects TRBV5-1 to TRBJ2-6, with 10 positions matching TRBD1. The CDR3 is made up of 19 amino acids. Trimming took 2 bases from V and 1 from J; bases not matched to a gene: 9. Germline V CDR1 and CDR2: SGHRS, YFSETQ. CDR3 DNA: TGCGCCAGCAGCTTACAGGTCCCGGGACAGGGGTCTGGGGCCAACGTCCTGACTTTC. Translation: CASSLQVPGQGSGANVLTF.

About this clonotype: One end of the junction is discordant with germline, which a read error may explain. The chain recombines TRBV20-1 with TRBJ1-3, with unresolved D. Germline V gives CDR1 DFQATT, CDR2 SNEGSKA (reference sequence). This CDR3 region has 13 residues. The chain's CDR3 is CSATRLSGNTTYF. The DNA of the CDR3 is TGCAGTGCTACCAGACTATCTGGAAACACCACATATTTT.

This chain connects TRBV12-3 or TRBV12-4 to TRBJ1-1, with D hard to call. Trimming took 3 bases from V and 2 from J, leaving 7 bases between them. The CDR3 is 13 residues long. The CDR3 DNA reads TGTGCCAGCAGTTTCGATTCTAACACTGAAGCTTTCTTT. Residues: CASSFDSNTEAFF.

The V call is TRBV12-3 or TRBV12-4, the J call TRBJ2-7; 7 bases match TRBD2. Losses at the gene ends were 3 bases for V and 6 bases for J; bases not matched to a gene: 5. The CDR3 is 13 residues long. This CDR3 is CASSFTRGSEQYF. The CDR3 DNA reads TGTGCCAGCAGTTTTACGCGGGGGTCCGAGCAGTACTTC.

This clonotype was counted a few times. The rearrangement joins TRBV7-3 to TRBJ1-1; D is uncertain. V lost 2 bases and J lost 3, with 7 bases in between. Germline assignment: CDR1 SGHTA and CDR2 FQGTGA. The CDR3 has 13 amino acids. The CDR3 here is CASSLSLDTEAFF. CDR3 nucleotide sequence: TGTGCCAGCAGCTTATCGCTAGACACTGAAGCTTTCTTT.

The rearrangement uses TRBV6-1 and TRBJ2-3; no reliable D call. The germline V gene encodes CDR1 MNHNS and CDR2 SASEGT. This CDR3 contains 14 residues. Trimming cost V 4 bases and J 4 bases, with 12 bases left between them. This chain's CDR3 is CASSGGLSADTQYF. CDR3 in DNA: TGTGCCAGCAGTGGGGGATTAAGTGCAGATACGCAGTATTTT.

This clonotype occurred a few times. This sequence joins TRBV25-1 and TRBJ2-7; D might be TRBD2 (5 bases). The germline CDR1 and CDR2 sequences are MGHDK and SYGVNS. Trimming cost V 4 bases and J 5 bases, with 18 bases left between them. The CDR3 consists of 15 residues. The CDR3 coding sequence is TGTGCCAGCAGTGGAGAGGGATCCTCTGTCCACGAGCAGTACTTC. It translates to CASSGEGSSVHEQYF.

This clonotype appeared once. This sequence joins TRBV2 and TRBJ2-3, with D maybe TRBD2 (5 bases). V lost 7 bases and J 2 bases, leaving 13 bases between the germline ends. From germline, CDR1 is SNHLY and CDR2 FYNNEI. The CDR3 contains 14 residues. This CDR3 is CASTRELYTDTQYF. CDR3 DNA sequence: TGTGCCAGCACAAGGGAGTTATACACAGATACGCAGTATTTT.

CDR3: CASSITGTLTDTQYF. DNA of the CDR3: TGTGCCAGCAGCATAACCGGGACACTCACAGATACGCAGTATTTT. The gene calls are TRBV12-3 or TRBV12-4 and TRBJ2-3, with a tentative D call TRBD1 (6 bases). Trimming removed 6 bases from V and 2 bases from J, with 15 bases in between. The CDR3 is 15 amino acids.

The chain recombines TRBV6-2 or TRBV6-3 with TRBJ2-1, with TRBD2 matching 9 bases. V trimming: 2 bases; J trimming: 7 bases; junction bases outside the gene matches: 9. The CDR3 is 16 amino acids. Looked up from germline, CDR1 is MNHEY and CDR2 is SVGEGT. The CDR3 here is CASSYSTSGPENEQFF. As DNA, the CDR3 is TGTGCCAGCAGTTACAGCACTAGCGGGCCAGAGAATGAGCAGTTCTTC.

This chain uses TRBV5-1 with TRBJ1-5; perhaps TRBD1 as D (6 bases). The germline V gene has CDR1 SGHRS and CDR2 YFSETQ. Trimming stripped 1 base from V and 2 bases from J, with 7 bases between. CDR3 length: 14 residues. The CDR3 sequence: CASSLRQGNQPQHF. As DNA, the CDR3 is TGCGCCAGCAGCTTGCGACAGGGCAATCAGCCCCAGCATTTT.